One and the same sample provided the 2 T cell receptor beta chains below, sequenced in a study of cytomegalovirus exposure and HLA in healthy donors. Use of 60 Vbeta and 13 Jbeta primers characterized the PCR. Profiled with immunoSEQ multiplex PCR; TCRdb holds only in-frame clones, not every one. This listing includes around 110,000 clones. The sequenced material came from PBMCs. These receptors all stem from a man aged 35-49 years in good health and CMV-seropositive.

The rearrangement joins TRBV6-1 to TRBJ1-4, with 10 nucleotides matching TRBD1. This CDR3 region has 15 residues. Germline assignment: CDR1 MNHNS and CDR2 SASEGT. The J segment lost 5 bases and the V segment lost 5 bases, leaving 5 bases of the junction unmatched. The CDR3 DNA reads as TGTGCCAGCAGTCAATTGACAGGGGGCAATGAAAAACTGTTTTTT. It is translated as CASSQLTGGNEKLFF.

V usage is TRBV4-1 and J usage is TRBJ2-3; D not resolved. The V end was cut by 0 bases, the J end by 1 base, with 2 bases between. Germline CDR1 is MGHRA and CDR2 is YSYEKL. The CDR3 contains 13 residues. CDR3 loop: CASSQDGTDTQYF. The CDR3 bases are TGCGCCAGCAGCCAAGACGGCACAGATACGCAGTATTTT.